The next 18 T cell receptor beta chains were all read from a single sample in a study of T cell clones after liver transplantation. Assay used: immunoSEQ multiplex PCR; TCRdb lists only in-frame clones, some missing. The table has around 78,000 clones, 70% to 90% seen once. The sequenced sample was CD4+ T cells from blood, obtained at the 22-month timepoint. Receptors originate from a human patient who received a liver transplant. Some T cells may trace back to the graft donor.

CDR3 loop: CASSRSGGTDEQFF. The CDR3 coding sequence is TGTGCCAGCAGCCGTAGCGGCGGAACGGATGAGCAGTTCTTC. The rearrangement links TRBV5-6 to TRBJ2-1, with D tentatively TRBD2 (6 bases). V was cut by 4 bases and J by 8 bases, with 16 bases left in between. The CDR3 consists of 14 residues. Germline V lookup: CDR1 SGHDT, CDR2 YYEEEE.

This chain links TRBV30 with TRBJ2-5, with D unresolved. The V gene's germline CDR1 is GTSNPN and CDR2 SVGIG (reference sequence). Trimming took 7 bases from V and 5 from J, leaving 20 bases between them. This CDR3 spans 14 amino acids. DNA for the CDR3: TGTGCCTCCCACCACGGCGCCGACCGGGAGACCCAGTACTTC. It codes for CASHHGADRETQYF.

V usage is TRBV7-9 and J usage is TRBJ1-5; possible D gene TRBD1, 5 bases. The length of the CDR3 is 13 residues. CDR1 is SEHNR and CDR2 is FQNEAQ in the germline V gene (reference sequence). V lost 1 base to trimming and J lost 6 bases, with 7 bases between them. The CDR3 protein is CASSLVQGQPQHF. Written as DNA, the CDR3 is TGTGCCAGCAGCTTAGTCCAGGGTCAGCCCCAGCATTTT.

The chain joins TRBV7-8 to TRBJ2-7; D is perhaps TRBD1 (6 bases). The length of the CDR3 is 12 residues. Trimming stripped 1 base from V and 5 bases from J, with 6 bases between. Germline V gene data show CDR1 as SGHVS and CDR2 as FQNEAQ. The chain's CDR3 is CASSLDRDEQYF. CDR3 bases: TGTGCCAGCAGCTTAGACAGGGACGAGCAGTACTTC.

This clone was seen a few times. The genes are TRBV9 and TRBJ2-7, with D maybe TRBD2 (6 bases). The CDR3 runs to 15 residues. With 3 bases removed from V and 7 bases from J, the gap between germline ends came to 20 bases. Per the germline V gene, CDR1 is SGDLS and CDR2 is YYNGEE. CDR3 sequence: CASSGRDRASEEQYF. The CDR3 coding sequence is TGTGCCAGCAGCGGTAGGGATCGGGCTAGCGAAGAGCAGTACTTC.

This clone was seen just once. V usage is TRBV7-6 and J usage is TRBJ2-5; TRBD2 matches at 14 bases. Germline V gene sequence: CDR1 SGHVS, CDR2 FNYEAQ. This CDR3 has 18 residues. With 3 bases clipped from V and 2 bases from J, the junction kept 8 bases outside the gene matches. CDR3 region: CASSFPGLAGGLQETQYF. In DNA, the CDR3 is TGTGCCAGCAGCTTTCCCGGACTAGCGGGAGGCCTTCAAGAGACCCAGTACTTC.

The chain links TRBV9 to TRBJ2-3, with a weak D call TRBD2 (5 bases). CDR1 is SGDLS, CDR2 YYNGEE, per germline. The V end lost 6 bases, the J end lost 2 bases, and 7 bases lay between the germline ends. CDR3 length: 12 amino acids. The CDR3 region is CASTGVTDTQYF. The CDR3 coding sequence is TGTGCCAGCACCGGGGTCACAGATACGCAGTATTTT.

This chain links TRBV11-2 with TRBJ2-7; 8 nucleotides match TRBD1. The germline gives CDR1 SGHAT, CDR2 FQNNGV. This CDR3 is built from 14 residues. The ends lost 1 base at V and 4 bases at J; junction bases unmatched: 3. Here the CDR3 reads CASSLGRTGYEQYF. In nucleotides, the CDR3 is TGTGCCAGCAGCTTAGGTCGGACAGGGTACGAGCAGTACTTC.

This clone was picked up a small number of times. This chain connects TRBV5-6 to TRBJ2-2; D is perhaps TRBD1 or TRBD2 (5 bases each). The CDR3 totals 15 residues. V was cut by 3 bases and J by 0 bases, with 9 bases left in between. Germline values: CDR1 SGHDT, CDR2 YYEEEE. CDR3 sequence (DNA): TGTGCCAGCAGCTGGGGGTGGGCGAACACCGGGGAGCTGTTTTTT. Protein: CASSWGWANTGELFF.

This sequence joins TRBV11-1 and TRBJ2-1; 10 bases line up with TRBD2. CDR3 size: 15 residues. CDR1 and CDR2 (germline): SGHAT, FQDESV (reference sequence). The trim removed 5 bases at V and 1 base at J, leaving 2 bases unmatched. The DNA for the CDR3 is TGTGCCAGCAGCGATAGCGGGGGGTCCTACAATGAGCAGTTCTTC. Residues: CASSDSGGSYNEQFF.

The chain has TRBV11-2 and TRBJ1-3; D is uncertain. The germline V gene encodes CDR1 SGHAT and CDR2 FQNNGV. CDR3 size: 16 residues. Trimming shortened V by 0 bases and J by 10 bases, and 19 bases separated the two germline ends. This CDR3 reads CASSLDRDISRWTIYF. Here the CDR3 DNA reads TGTGCCAGCAGCTTAGACCGAGACATATCCCGATGGACCATATATTTT.

V gene TRBV6-1 combines with J gene TRBJ2-3, with 11 bases aligning to TRBD1. The V gene end was trimmed by 0 bases and the J gene end by 5 bases; junction bases not matched to a gene: 4. CDR1 and CDR2 from the germline V gene are MNHNS and SASEGT. The CDR3 extends over 16 amino acids. The CDR3 loop is CASSEAPGQGEDTQYF. For the CDR3, the DNA is TGTGCCAGCAGTGAAGCGCCGGGACAGGGGGAAGATACGCAGTATTTT.

V and J are TRBV11-3 and TRBJ2-2, with 10 nucleotides matching TRBD1. The ends lost 5 bases at V and 5 bases at J; junction bases unmatched: 5. Germline loops: CDR1 SGHNT, CDR2 YENEEA. The CDR3 consists of 15 residues. CDR3 sequence reads: CASSRQGAETGELFF. The CDR3 DNA reads TGTGCCAGCAGCCGACAGGGGGCGGAAACCGGGGAGCTGTTTTTT.

The gene calls are TRBV19 and TRBJ2-5, with a tentative D call TRBD2 (5 bases). Germline CDR1 and CDR2: LNHDA and SQIVND (reference sequence). The V end was cut by 1 base, the J end by 4 bases, with 7 bases between. The CDR3 is made up of 13 amino acids. CDR3: CASSIGERETQYF. The CDR3 DNA sequence: TGTGCCAGTAGTATAGGGGAGCGAGAGACCCAGTACTTC.

This chain links TRBV11-2 with TRBJ1-4; no definite D call. CDR1 and CDR2 from the germline V gene are SGHAT and FQNNGV. Trimming took off 2 bases at V and 0 bases at J, with 7 bases between the two ends. The CDR3 length is 15 residues. In nucleotides, the CDR3 is TGTGCCAGCAGCTTAATGGCTGCAACTAATGAAAAACTGTTTTTT. Translated, it gives CASSLMAATNEKLFF. Full variable domain (missing parts from reference TRBV11-2 and TRBJ1-4): EAGVAQSPRYKIIEKRQSVAFWCNPISGHATLYWYQQILGQGPKLLIQFQNNGVVDDSQLPKDRFSAERLKGVDSTLKIQPAKLEDSAVYLCASSLMAATNEKLFFGSGTQLSVL.

This clone came up once. The chain carries TRBV6-1 and TRBJ2-5, with 8 bases that match TRBD1. The junction had 8 bases not matched to a gene; V was cut back by 4 bases and J by 4 bases. Germline CDR1 MNHNS, CDR2 SASEGT. The CDR3 sequence is 15 residues long. CDR3 region: CASSVTGGLGETQYF. The CDR3 DNA reads as TGTGCCAGCAGTGTCACAGGGGGGTTAGGAGAGACCCAGTACTTC.

The V call is TRBV30, the J call TRBJ2-3, with 7 bases matching TRBD2. This CDR3 comprises 17 residues. V gave up 1 base and J gave up 1 base; unmatched junction bases: 11. Germline CDR1 reads GTSNPN; CDR2 reads SVGIG (reference sequence). DNA of the CDR3: TGTGCCTGGAGTGAATCTTCGTCTAGCGGCGGCACAGATACGCAGTATTTT. It specifies CAWSESSSSGGTDTQYF.

The chain couples TRBV12-5 to TRBJ1-4; no reliable D call. V was pared by 0 bases and J by 11 bases, with 19 bases between. The CDR3 sequence is 16 residues long. Germline V gene data show CDR1 as LGHNT and CDR2 as FRNRAP. CDR3 nucleotide sequence: TGTGCTAGTGGTTTGGTAGTAGGGAGGGAGACCCTTAAACTGTTTTTT. Translation gives CASGLVVGRETLKLFF.